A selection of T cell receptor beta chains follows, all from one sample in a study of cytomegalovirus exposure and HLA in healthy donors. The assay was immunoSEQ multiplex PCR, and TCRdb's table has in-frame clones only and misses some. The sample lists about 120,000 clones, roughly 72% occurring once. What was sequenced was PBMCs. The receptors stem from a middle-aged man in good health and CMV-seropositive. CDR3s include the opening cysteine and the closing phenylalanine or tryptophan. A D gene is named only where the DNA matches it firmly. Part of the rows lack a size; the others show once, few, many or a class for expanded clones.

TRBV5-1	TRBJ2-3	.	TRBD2	CASSRPGLAGGPNTQYF	TGCGCCAGCAGTCGTCCGGGACTAGCGGGGGGGCCGAATACGCAGTATTTT
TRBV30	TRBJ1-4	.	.	CAWSEGGEKLFF	TGTGCCTGGAGTGAGGGAGGGGAAAAACTGTTTTTT
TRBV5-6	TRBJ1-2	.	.	CASSTGGWGYGYTF	TGTGCCAGCAGCACGGGGGGGTGGGGCTATGGCTACACCTTC
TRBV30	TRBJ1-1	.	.	CAWRGMGKNTEAFF	TGTGCCTGGAGGGGCATGGGTAAGAACACTGAAGCTTTCTTT
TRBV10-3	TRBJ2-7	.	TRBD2	CAIGGTETSGKTYEQYF	TGTGCCATCGGCGGGACGGAGACTAGCGGGAAAACCTACGAGCAGTACTTC
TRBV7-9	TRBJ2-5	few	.	CASSLGAGAWETQYF	TGTGCCAGCAGCCTAGGCGCAGGGGCATGGGAGACCCAGTACTTC
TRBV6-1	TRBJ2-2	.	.	CASTTTRGTGELFF	TGTGCCAGCACAACAACCCGAGGGACCGGGGAGCTGTTTTTT
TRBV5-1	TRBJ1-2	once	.	CASSPEDNYGYTF	TGCGCCAGCAGCCCGGAGGACAACTATGGCTACACCTTC
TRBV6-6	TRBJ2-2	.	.	CASSSRGNSGGELFF	TGTGCCAGCAGTTCTCGCGGGAACTCGGGCGGGGAGCTGTTTTTT
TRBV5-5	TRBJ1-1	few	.	CASSLTWGDTEAFF	TGTGCCAGCAGCTTGACTTGGGGGGACACTGAAGCTTTCTTT
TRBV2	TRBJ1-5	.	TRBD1	CASMHRGQPQHF	TGTGCCAGCATGCACAGGGGTCAGCCCCAGCATTTT
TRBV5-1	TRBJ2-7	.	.	CASSLVSGPNEQYF	TGCGCCAGCAGCTTGGTTTCAGGGCCAAACGAGCAGTACTTC
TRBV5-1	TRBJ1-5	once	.	CASSLARQGNQPQHF	TGCGCCAGCAGCTTGGCCCGGCAGGGGAATCAGCCCCAGCATTTT
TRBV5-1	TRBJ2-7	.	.	CASSLYGQEQYF	TGCGCCAGCAGCTTGTATGGTCAGGAGCAGTACTTC
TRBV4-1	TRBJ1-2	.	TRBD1	CASSQVDRGKYGYTF	TGCGCCAGCAGCCAAGTCGACAGGGGGAAGTATGGCTACACCTTC